This entry features one T cell receptor (beta chain) sequence. Its target is not known. The CDR3 has 17 amino acids. Trimming removed 1 base from V and 5 bases from J, with 20 bases in between. The germline V gene has CDR1 SEHNR and CDR2 FQNEAQ (reference sequence). These data originate in a study of Tregs in tolerant kidney transplant recipients. Overall study findings and caveats: The most relevant donor-specific Treg TCRbeta repertoire apparently came from expansion with activated donor B cells. In tolerant patients, donor-specific Tregs outgrew total Tregs, suggesting antigen-driven expansion. For some patients, primers changed over time, blocking nucleotide-level comparison. Few patients were studied, so findings need validation in larger groups.

Sequencing used immunoSEQ multiplex PCR; TCRdb keeps in-frame clones, though not all of them. The sample records about 77,000 clones, 95% to 98% being singletons. The source material was CD4+ T cells from blood, sampled before the transplant. The TCR was taken from a human donor who received a combined kidney and bone marrow transplant. The J gene is TRBJ1-2, the V gene TRBV7-9; D is perhaps TRBD1 (5 bases). In DNA, the CDR3 is TGTGCCAGCAGCTTAGAGTTCGCGCCCCGCGGGGGGTATGGCTACACCTTC. Protein sequence: CASSLEFAPRGGYGYTF.